This T cell receptor beta chain was identified in a study of blood T cell repertoires in COVID-19 (dated by TCRdb to the early 2020s). Study-wide context: Samples covering the acute and convalescent phases of COVID-19 were provided by collaborators in the United States, Italy and Spain. Sample metadata almost always included a de-identified subject ID, COVID-19 status, age in years and sex. The samples were drawn from the first 160 participants of the ongoing ImmuneRACE study and from 1,254 subjects provided by 6 global collaborators. Where HLA class I and class II types were available, the types were taken from metadata supplied by the sample provider, not from assay-based typing. The repertoires were released in a freely available public database intended as a resource for research on the immune response to SARS-CoV-2. The prospective study material was composed of cDNA or gDNA derived from T cells, B-cell-depleted T cells, or PBMCs. The dataset comprised deeply sampled blood TCRbeta repertoires from subjects exposed to, actively infected with, or recovered from COVID-19.

With regard to this clone: Its antigen remains unidentified. No per-base quality is available; no much larger clone lies one base away.

Enrolling through a virtual design, the prospective study's participants ranged in age from about 18 to 100 years and lived across some 22 United States geographic areas. Cohort assignment in the prospective study relied on participant-reported clinical history from a screening survey and a study questionnaire. For ImmuneRACE Cohort 3, a participant was defined as recovered based on two consecutive negative NP/OP PCR tests, clearance by a healthcare professional, or resolution of symptoms. Mobile phlebotomists in the prospective study collected whole blood, serum and a nasopharyngeal or oropharyngeal swab from every participant. Over an approximately 2-month period, participants in the prospective study had the option of providing additional blood draws and questionnaires. Blood samples from the prospective study were shipped frozen or at room temperature prior to DNA extraction. TCRbeta CDR3 regions were amplified from genomic DNA by means of the immunoSEQ Assay, a bias-controlled multiplex PCR. As for the authors' bioinformatics: Within the assay, amplification of reference gene primers was used to estimate how many nucleated cells each sample contained. To quantify the absolute abundance of each unique TCRbeta CDR3 rearrangement, sequence reads were collapsed and filtered. For each sample, productive Simpson clonality was calculated by taking the square root of Simpson's diversity index across productive rearrangements. TCRdb took this table from immuneACCESS and kept in-frame rearrangements with V and J called. Such tables lack part of the clones; where checked against another copy, unresolved V genes explain under half of the gap, and the rest is unexplained. V and J calls and clone size come straight from that table; D and trimming were deduced from the DNA. The sample data list 250,000 or so clones, and 80% to 85% of these were observed just once. Of the sample, approximately 3.6% is held by the ten largest clones.

V and J lose 5 bases and 5 bases, and a span of 15 bases separates them. The germline V gene (reference sequence) provides CDR1 SEHNR and CDR2 FQNEAQ. The CDR3 runs 15 amino acids, cysteine and phenylalanine included. Of the read, only the CDR3 DNA is kept; its 45 bases are in frame from base 1. Study-wide conclusions, independent of this receptor: The quantity of clinical and demographic metadata differed by source and by participant and was supplied without curation.

The clonotype originates from a man in his forties or fifties who had recovered from COVID-19. Sequenced input: PBMCs or T cells enriched from blood (not recorded which). The chain couples TRBV7-9 to TRBJ1-4; TRBD1 might be the D gene, on 6 matching bases. The CDR3 here reads CASSAGQSLNEKLFF. The nucleotides read TGTGCCAGCAGCGCAGGACAGTCCTTAAATGAAAAACTGTTTTTT. The full variable domain, with segments outside the CDR3 supplied by the reference TRBV7-9 and TRBJ1-4 proteins, appears as DTGVSQNPRHKITKRGQNVTFRCDPISEHNRLYWYRQTLGQGPEFLTYFQNEAQLEKSRLLSDRFSAERPKGSFSTLEIQRTEQGDSAMYLCASSAGQSLNEKLFFGSGTQLSVL.